This TCR beta chain emerged from a study of T cell repertoires in cytomegalovirus infection (dated by TCRdb to the late 2010s). Some background on the complete study: Donor HLA type was relevant to the analysis, because carriage of CMV infection together with the matching HLA type was indicated by public TCR beta signatures. Overall study outcomes, separate from this receptor: Cumulative frequency of public TCR beta family members discriminated carriers of CMV infection plus the relevant HLA type in this cohort and an independent roughly 340-donor cohort. In the ex vivo response, HLA-C-restricted CMV-specific TCR beta clonotypes were dominant, and in two of eight donors the single most frequent clonotype came from this HLA-C-restricted group.

The sequencer listed for this sample is Illumina HiSeq 1500. TCRdb trimmed the raw reads at Q25, called clones with MiXCR and kept productive beta chains. Rows matching on CDR3 protein sequence are summarized as one entry with the most common DNA and genes. In all, the sample holds about 360,000 distinct CDR3 sequences, and around 18% of those were seen once. 7.5% to 9% of the sample lies in the top ten. A remark on this clonotype: Its antigen is unknown. Per-base quality was not reported, and no clone a single base away is much larger than it.

The sequencing sample was made of PBMCs. This sequence was found in a human donor in good health (CMV status not recorded). Some clones in this sample may be carry-over from other donors' samples.

For the CDR3, the sequence is CASSLLGGAYEQYF. The DNA sequence reads TGTGCCAGCAGCTTACTAGGGGGGGCCTACGAGCAGTACTTC. The chain joins TRBV7-9 to TRBJ2-7; perhaps TRBD2 is the D gene, with 7 bases matching. The germline V gene (reference sequence) gives CDR1 as SEHNR and CDR2 as FQNEAQ. V is reduced by 2 bases and J by 2 bases, leaving a spacing of 10 bases between them. Including the terminal cysteine and phenylalanine, the CDR3 comprises 14 residues. The retained sequence is limited to the CDR3, 42 bases, with the frame set at the first base.